This TCR beta chain came from a study of shared clonotypes between healthy human individuals (dated by TCRdb to 2020 to 2021). Looking at the study overall: A couple of women and a few men aged 18 to 49 years were included in the cohort. For each donor, CD4 naive and CD4 memory were each run on three plates, CD8 naive on two plates, and CD8 memory on one plate. To estimate repertoire size and how much clonotype sharing occurs between individuals, the study deeply sequenced the blood TCR repertoires of roughly 5 healthy adults. Libraries were prepared and TCR repertoires were sequenced by different laboratories using diverse techniques, in order to increase sequencing depth and limit assay-specific biases. Each donor's leukapheresis produced roughly between about 0.9 and 9.5 billion PBMCs. Study-level results and caveats: The genetic and exposure-history diversity represented was limited by the small number of donors. Clonotypes shared by all four sorted-subset donors showed higher generation probabilities than non-shared clonotypes. Sampling was restricted to blood, and TCR repertoires in tissue are likely to differ from TCR repertoires in blood. Pairwise subsampling led to the expectation that sequencing depth would affect the degree of clonotype sharing among donors. Naive subsets generally had larger estimated clonotype richness than memory subsets did. Even with the large sequencing depth, rarefaction of the sorted-subset datasets indicated that sequencing was incomplete. About 5% of naive CD4, around 3.6% of naive CD8, about 2.4% of memory CD4, and 0.4% of memory CD8 clonotypes were shared across several donors.

CD8 naive samples were CD45RO-negative cells positively selected for CCR7, giving a CD45RA+CCR7+ population that excluded TemRA cells. The donors were healthy, HIV-negative adults who had no recently reported acute infections or vaccinations. Every donor was a Caucasian adult living in Nashville, Tennessee, USA. After blood collection by leukapheresis, PBMCs were isolated using Ficoll-Histopaque density gradient centrifugation and then cryopreserved in the vapor phase of liquid nitrogen. Analytical flow cytometry was used to check the purity and quantity of every magnetically sorted T cell population. Genomic DNA was isolated from every sorted fraction and measured by UV absorbance on a Nanodrop 2000c. Using the deep immunoSEQ assay, TCR CDR3 regions were amplified from genomic DNA by multiplex PCR. Extracted genomic DNA from each cell subset was spread evenly across all wells of several immunoSEQ 96-well plates, with each plate serving as a replicate. For sorted subsets, around 200 ng genomic DNA, equal to about 30,000 T cell genomes, was loaded into each replicate PCR. Purified libraries were quantified with a Qubit 3.0 fluorometer, sized on a Bioanalyzer 2100, and re-quantified with the KAPA Library Quantification kit. Every immunoSEQ 96-well plate was sequenced on a separate single-read 150-cycle Illumina NextSeq 550 flow cell. The study's processing was this. Because the immunoSEQ output included only junctional sequences and no quality scores, the filtering could not be the same as the filtering used for full-length reads. Sequences were annotated with PyIR, a Python wrapper for IgBLAST v1.9, using IMGT germline references to assign V/J genes and CDR3. Reads were filtered out if the reads had weak V/J assignments (E-value above 1e-6), no CDR3, stop codons, out-of-frame junctions, or ambiguous translated residues. A V3J clonotype was defined by an identical inferred V gene, J gene, and CDR3 amino acid sequence. Percentage overlap between repertoires was calculated by dividing the number of shared unique clonotypes by the size of the smaller repertoire. Repertoire richness was assessed with RTK rarefaction, the Chao1 estimator, and Recon v2.1 estimates of unobserved clonotypes. For all TCRbeta clonotypes obtained by the gDNA method from several donors, generation probabilities were computed with OLGA. TCRdb provides this immuneACCESS table in a form limited to in-frame rearrangements. Some clones are lacking; in checked studies, under half of them reflect an unresolved V gene, and why the rest are absent is not known. V, J and clone size are those of that table, while D and trimming were read from the DNA. This sample gives about 2,100,000 clones in total; more than 85% of them show up just once. The ten largest clones add up to more than 1.5% of the sample.

The CDR3 starts with the cysteine, ends with the phenylalanine, and has 17 residues. Left in the record is the CDR3 DNA by itself, 51 bases read in frame from the first base. Ends trimmed: V by 5 bases, J by 0 bases; bases unmatched to a gene: 8. Per the germline V gene, SGHTA is the CDR1 and FQGTGA is the CDR2. Details on this clone: It lacks a known antigen. Per-base qualities were not stored, and no clone one base away is much larger.

This TCR came from a man aged 18 to 30 in good health. Some clones in this sample may be carry-over from other donors' samples. Input material: naive CD8+ T cells from PBMCs. Reading the label with the study, this specimen's cell subset or site is: CD45RA+CCR7+. The chain links TRBV7-3 with TRBJ2-1, with 9 junctional bases fitting TRBD1. CDR3 sequence: CASSPLGQGSSYNEQFF. The DNA sequence is given as TGTGCCAGCAGCCCCCTGGGACAGGGCAGCTCCTACAATGAGCAGTTCTTC.